This TCR beta chain originates from a study of shared clonotypes between healthy human individuals. The authors' processing: ImmunoSEQ junction-only sequences lacked quality scores, so their filtering differed. Using immunoSEQ multiplex PCR, the repertoire was profiled, and TCRdb retains in-frame clones only, with some absent. That table supplies the V and J calls and clone size; D and trimming were determined from the DNA. The sample has some 700,000 clones, roughly 91% seen once. Points from the study as a whole: Lower generation probabilities were found for non-shared clonotypes than for those shared by all four donors.

This clone came up a few times. Its antigen is still unknown. A junction boundary mismatches the germline segment, possibly from a read error. The CDR3 sequence is 17 residues long. Germline-derived CDR1 and CDR2 are KGHSH and LQKENI. V gene TRBV18 combines with J gene TRBJ1-3; D might be TRBD1 (5 bases). This TCR derives from a man aged 18-30 years in good health. Some clones in this sample may be carry-over from other donors' samples. Sequenced material: memory CD8+ T cells from PBMCs. Stated subset: CD45RO+ cells pooled with CCR7-negative TemRA cells. CDR3 amino acids: CASSSPGSDNSGNTIYF. CDR3 DNA: TGTGCCAGCTCATCACCAGGCTCGGACAACTCTGGAAACACCATATATTTT.